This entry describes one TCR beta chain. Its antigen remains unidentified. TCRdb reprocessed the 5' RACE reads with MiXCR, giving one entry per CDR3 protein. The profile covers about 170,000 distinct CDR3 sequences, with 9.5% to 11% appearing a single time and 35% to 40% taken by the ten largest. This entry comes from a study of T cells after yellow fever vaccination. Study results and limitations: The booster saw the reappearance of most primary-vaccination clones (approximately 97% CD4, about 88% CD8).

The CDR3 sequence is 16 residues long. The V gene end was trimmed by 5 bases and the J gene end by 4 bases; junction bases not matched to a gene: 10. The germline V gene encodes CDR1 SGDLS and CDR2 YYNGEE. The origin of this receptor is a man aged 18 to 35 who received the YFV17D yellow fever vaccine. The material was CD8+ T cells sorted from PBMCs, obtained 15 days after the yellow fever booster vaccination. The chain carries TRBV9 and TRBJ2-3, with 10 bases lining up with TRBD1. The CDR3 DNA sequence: TGTGCCAGCAGTGTCGGACAGGGGGAGGCAGCAGATACGCAGTATTTT. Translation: CASSVGQGEAADTQYF.